The entry below gives a single TCR beta chain sequence along with its context. No antigen is known for it. The primer mix had 60 Vbeta and 13 Jbeta primers. Assay: immunoSEQ multiplex PCR; the TCRdb copy retains only in-frame clones and omits some. The sample consists of fewer than 100,000 clones, 60% to 85% of them appearing once. These data originate in a study of cytomegalovirus exposure and HLA in healthy donors. Whole-study findings and limits: High specificity and sensitivity for cytomegalovirus status were reported for the classifier. Earlier analysis found most TCR beta V segments productive about 87% or about 30% of the time.

Germline values: CDR1 SQVTM, CDR2 ANQGSEA. The CDR3 runs to 14 residues. V lost 6 bases and J lost 8; bases outside the gene matches: 11. Sequenced material: PBMCs. The genes are TRBV29-1 and TRBJ1-2, with 11 positions matching TRBD1. The receptor comes from a male donor in good health and CMV-seronegative. The CDR3 sequence: CSVDRGTGGIGYTF. In nucleotides, the CDR3 is TGCAGCGTAGATCGCGGGACAGGGGGAATCGGCTACACCTTC. The whole variable domain, remainder taken from reference TRBV29-1 and TRBJ1-2, is SAVISQKPSRDICQRGTSLTIQCQVDSQVTMMFWYRQQPGQSLTLIATANQGSEATYESGFVIDKFPISRPNLTFSTLTVSNMSPEDSSIYLCSVDRGTGGIGYTFGSGTRLTVV.